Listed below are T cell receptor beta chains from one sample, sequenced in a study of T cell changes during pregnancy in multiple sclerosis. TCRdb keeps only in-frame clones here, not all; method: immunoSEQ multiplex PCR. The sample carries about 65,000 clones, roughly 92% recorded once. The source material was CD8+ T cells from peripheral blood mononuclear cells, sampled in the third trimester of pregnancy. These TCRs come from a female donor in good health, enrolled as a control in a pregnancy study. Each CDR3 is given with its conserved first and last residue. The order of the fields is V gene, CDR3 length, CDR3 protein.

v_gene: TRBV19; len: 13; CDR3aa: CASSKAGAVEAFF
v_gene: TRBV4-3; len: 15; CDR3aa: CASSQVSGAYNEQFF
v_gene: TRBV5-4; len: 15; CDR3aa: CASSSRQGTGEGYTF
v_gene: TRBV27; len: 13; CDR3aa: CASSLPLTGEAFF
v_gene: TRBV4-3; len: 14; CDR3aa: CASSPDRGGSPLHF
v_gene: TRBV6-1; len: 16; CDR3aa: CASSDYRETSYNEQFF
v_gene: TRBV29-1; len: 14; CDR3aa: CSVDGEGLGNEQFF
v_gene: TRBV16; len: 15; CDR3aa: CASSQSGLGNQPQHF
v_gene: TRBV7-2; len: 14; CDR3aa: CASSLAGTTYEQYF
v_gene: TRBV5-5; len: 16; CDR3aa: CASSLAGVWGTDTQYF
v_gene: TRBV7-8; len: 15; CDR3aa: CASSPRGGSGNTIYF
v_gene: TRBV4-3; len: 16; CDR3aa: CASSQGWDRRQETQYF
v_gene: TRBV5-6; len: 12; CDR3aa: CASSLMDSGQFF
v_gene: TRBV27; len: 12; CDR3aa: CASQGANTEAFF
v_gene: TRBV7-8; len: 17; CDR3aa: CATRRGLVGGAGTEAFF
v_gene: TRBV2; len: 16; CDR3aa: CASSETQGIGGNTIYF
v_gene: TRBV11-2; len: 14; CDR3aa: CASSLWDITYEQYF
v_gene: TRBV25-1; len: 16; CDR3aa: CASSDIRGLEGDTQYF
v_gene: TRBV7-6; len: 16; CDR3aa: CASSLGGAGGATEQYF
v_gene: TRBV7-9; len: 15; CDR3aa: CASSPRQGAHYEQYF
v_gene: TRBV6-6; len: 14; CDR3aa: CASSETGVKETQYF
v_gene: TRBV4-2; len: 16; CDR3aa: CASSQDLGGEAGELFF
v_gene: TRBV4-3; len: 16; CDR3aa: CASSPSGPAGANVLTF
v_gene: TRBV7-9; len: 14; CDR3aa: CASSLAAVPYEQYF
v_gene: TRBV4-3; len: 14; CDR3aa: CASSQEENSDTQYF
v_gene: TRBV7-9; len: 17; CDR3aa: CASSLGPPDTGNYGYTF
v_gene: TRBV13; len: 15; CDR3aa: CASSLGSSGANVLTF
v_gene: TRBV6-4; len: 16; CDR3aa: CASSDSRGEYQETQYF
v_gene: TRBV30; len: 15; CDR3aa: CAWSPRKQSHQPQHF
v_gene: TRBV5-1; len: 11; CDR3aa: CASSLGVEAFF
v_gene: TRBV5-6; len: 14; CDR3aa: CASSLSSQGAWAFF
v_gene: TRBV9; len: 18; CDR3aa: CASSAQEVAGEDGETQYF
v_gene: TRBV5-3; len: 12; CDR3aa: CARSTGGTEAFF
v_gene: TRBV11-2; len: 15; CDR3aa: CASSLLAGGSYEQYF
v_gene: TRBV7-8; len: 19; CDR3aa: CASSLEVIGLQGMNTEAFF
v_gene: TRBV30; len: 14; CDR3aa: CAWSEGDYENEQFF
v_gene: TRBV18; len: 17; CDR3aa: CASSPSGTENFFYEQYF
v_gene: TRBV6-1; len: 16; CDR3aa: CASSEARTDSNQPQHF
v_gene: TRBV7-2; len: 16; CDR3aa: CASSLSLAGGNYGYTF
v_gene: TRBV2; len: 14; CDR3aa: CASSEGGTGYEQYF
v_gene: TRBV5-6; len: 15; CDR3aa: CASSPGSSYNSPLHF
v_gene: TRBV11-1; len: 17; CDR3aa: CASSLSDSGGALETQYF
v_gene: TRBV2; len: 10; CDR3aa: CASIGNEQYF
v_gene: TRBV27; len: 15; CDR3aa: CASSLSSRVIYGYTF
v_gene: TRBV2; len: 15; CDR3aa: CASTRGSLAKNIQYF
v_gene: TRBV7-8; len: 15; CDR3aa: CASSLAGGKENIQYF
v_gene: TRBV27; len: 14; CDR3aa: CASSGPGQSTEAFF
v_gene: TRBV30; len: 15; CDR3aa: CAWTRLTSSYNEQFF
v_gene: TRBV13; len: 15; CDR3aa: CASSLWVDRSYEQYF
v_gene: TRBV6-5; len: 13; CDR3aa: CASSSSGGRGYTF
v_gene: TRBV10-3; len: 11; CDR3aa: CAISAGTEAFF
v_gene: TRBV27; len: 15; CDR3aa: CASSQTGFSGNTIYF